The next 15 T cell receptor beta chains were all read from a single sample in a study of blood T cell repertoires in COVID-19. Clones were sequenced by immunoSEQ multiplex PCR, and TCRdb holds only the in-frame ones, with some missing. The sample holds 200,000 to 250,000 clones, 83% seen once. The sequenced sample was PBMCs or T cells enriched from blood (not recorded which). The receptors were sampled from a woman aged 45-65 years who had been exposed to COVID-19.

The table lists this clone with a count of one. The chain couples TRBV13 to TRBJ1-5, with a tentative D call TRBD1 (5 bases). The V and J ends lost 5 bases and 0 bases respectively, with 14 bases between them. Germline assignment: CDR1 PRHDT and CDR2 FYEKMQ (reference sequence). The CDR3 covers 16 residues. The CDR3 spells CASSHRRTYSNQPQHF. CDR3 DNA sequence: TGTGCCAGCAGCCATCGACGGACATATAGCAATCAGCCCCAGCATTTT. The full variable domain, in which reference TRBV13 and TRBJ1-5 provide the parts outside the CDR3, is AAGVIQSPRHLIKEKRETATLKCYPIPRHDTVYWYQQGPGQDPQFLISFYEKMQSDKGSIPDRFSAQQFSDYHSELNMSSLELGDSALYFCASSHRRTYSNQPQHFGDGTRLSIL.

This chain links TRBV5-4 with TRBJ1-2; 7 positions match TRBD1. The CDR3 is 14 amino acids. The germline V gene has CDR1 SGHNT and CDR2 YYREEE (reference sequence). The junction had 5 bases not matched to a gene; V was cut back by 4 bases and J by 2 bases. The CDR3 here is CASSIIQGNYGYTF. In nucleotides, the CDR3 is TGTGCCAGCAGCATTATACAGGGGAACTATGGCTACACCTTC.

The chain couples TRBV6-2 or TRBV6-3 to TRBJ2-7; tentatively, D is TRBD2 (6 bases). The CDR3 sequence is 11 residues long. The germline CDR1 and CDR2 sequences are MNHEY and SVGEGT. Trimming took 4 bases from V and 6 from J, leaving 7 bases between them. The CDR3 region is CASSWRGEQYF. CDR3 in DNA: TGTGCCAGCAGTTGGAGGGGCGAGCAGTACTTC.

A few counts support this clone. The chain has TRBV2 and TRBJ1-1; no reliable D call. The V end was cut by 7 bases, the J end by 5 bases, with 17 bases between. CDR3 length: 14 amino acids. The V gene's germline CDR1 is SNHLY and CDR2 FYNNEI. CDR3 sequence (DNA): TGTGCCAGCAACCGGGGTAGTCCGGGAACTGAAGCTTTCTTT. This encodes CASNRGSPGTEAFF.

The J gene is TRBJ1-2, the V gene TRBV6-5, with 10 bases fitting TRBD1. This CDR3 is 13 amino acids long. From germline, CDR1 is MNHEY and CDR2 SVGAGI. V gave up 6 bases and J gave up 4 bases; unmatched junction bases: 2. The CDR3 sequence is CASSGTGAYGYTF. In DNA, the CDR3 is TGTGCCAGCAGCGGGACAGGGGCCTATGGCTACACCTTC.

CDR3 DNA: TGCAGCGTTTTTGAGGGGGCATACAATGAGCAGTTCTTC. Translated: CSVFEGAYNEQFF. The chain carries TRBV29-1 and TRBJ2-1; TRBD1 agrees at 7 bases. Germline lookup yields CDR1 SQVTM and CDR2 ANQGSEA. The ends lost 5 bases at V and 4 bases at J; junction bases unmatched: 5. The CDR3 has 13 residues.

This clone showed up just once. The CDR3 DNA reads TGTGCCAGCAGCGCACAGGGAGGGTCTGAGACCCAGTACTTC. It translates to CASSAQGGSETQYF. The gene calls are TRBV7-7 and TRBJ2-5; tentatively, D is TRBD2 (7 bases). CDR1 and CDR2 from the germline V gene are SSHAT and FNYEAQ (reference sequence). CDR3 length: 14 residues. V was trimmed by 5 bases and J by 5 bases, leaving 15 bases between them.

The V call is TRBV29-1, the J call TRBJ2-1, with 8 bases identical to TRBD1. This CDR3 has 15 residues. Germline CDR1 SQVTM, CDR2 ANQGSEA. Losses at the gene ends were 0 bases for V and 7 bases for J; bases not matched to a gene: 8. CDR3: CSVEERDRGRNEQFF. In nucleotides, the CDR3 is TGCAGCGTTGAAGAAAGAGACAGGGGCAGGAATGAGCAGTTCTTC.

The chain links TRBV3-1 (or the pseudogene TRBV3-2) to TRBJ2-7; TRBD1 agrees at 9 bases. CDR3 length equals 15 residues. V lost 3 bases, J lost 1 base, and 4 bases stayed unmatched. Germline CDR1 is LGHDT and CDR2 is YNNKEL (reference sequence). CDR3 protein: CASSQLDRGSYEQYF. The CDR3 DNA is TGTGCCAGCAGCCAGCTGGACAGGGGATCCTACGAGCAGTACTTC.

The sample holds a few counts of this clone. This chain links TRBV4-1 with TRBJ1-1; 8 nucleotides match TRBD1. The CDR3 is made up of 14 amino acids. V lost 2 bases and J lost 5; bases outside the gene matches: 4. CDR1 and CDR2 (germline): MGHRA, YSYEKL. The CDR3 DNA reads as TGCGCCAGCAGCCAACAGGGGGCGCGGACTGAAGCTTTCTTT. Translating it yields CASSQQGARTEAFF.

The rearrangement uses TRBV20-1 and TRBJ2-3, with 7 bases matching TRBD2. The CDR3 has 15 amino acids. With V trimmed by 3 bases and J by 6 bases, 12 bases remained unmatched. The germline CDR1 and CDR2 sequences are DFQATT and SNEGSKA (reference sequence). The CDR3 loop reads CSASLLAPPGDTQYF. In DNA form, the CDR3 reads TGCAGTGCTAGTTTACTAGCGCCACCCGGGGATACGCAGTATTTT.

This rearrangement joins TRBV12-5 to TRBJ1-4, with D possibly TRBD1 on 6 matching bases. The ends were cut back, 0 bases at V and 4 bases at J, with 12 bases in the middle. Germline CDR1 LGHNT, CDR2 FRNRAP. The CDR3 length is 16 residues. CDR3: CASGLVPGGLNEKLFF. The CDR3 region has the DNA TGTGCTAGTGGTTTGGTACCGGGGGGCCTTAATGAAAAACTGTTTTTT.

CDR3 loop: CASSHAREVVNTEAFF. The CDR3 DNA follows: TGCGCCAGCAGTCACGCCCGGGAGGTGGTAAACACTGAAGCTTTCTTT. The J gene is TRBJ1-1, the V gene TRBV23-1, with unresolved D. TRBV23-1 is known as an ORF, though its function is uncertain. CDR3 length: 16 residues. V was pared by 3 bases and J by 2 bases, with 16 bases between.

The chain has TRBV7-2 and TRBJ2-3; D gene ambiguous. This CDR3 contains 14 residues. Germline-derived CDR1 and CDR2 are SGHTA and FQGNSA. Trimming cost V 5 bases and J 4 bases, with 13 bases left between them. Here the CDR3 reads CASSRNLAADTQYF. The CDR3, as DNA: TGTGCCAGCAGCCGCAATCTGGCCGCAGATACGCAGTATTTT.

The chain joins TRBV6-5 to TRBJ2-3; D is possibly TRBD1 (5 bases). This CDR3 region has 12 residues. Trimming pared 7 bases from V and 7 bases from J, leaving 12 bases between. CDR1 and CDR2 (germline): MNHEY, SVGAGI. CDR3 coding DNA: TGTGCCAGCATAGACAGTTCAAATACGCAGTATTTT. It translates to CASIDSSNTQYF.